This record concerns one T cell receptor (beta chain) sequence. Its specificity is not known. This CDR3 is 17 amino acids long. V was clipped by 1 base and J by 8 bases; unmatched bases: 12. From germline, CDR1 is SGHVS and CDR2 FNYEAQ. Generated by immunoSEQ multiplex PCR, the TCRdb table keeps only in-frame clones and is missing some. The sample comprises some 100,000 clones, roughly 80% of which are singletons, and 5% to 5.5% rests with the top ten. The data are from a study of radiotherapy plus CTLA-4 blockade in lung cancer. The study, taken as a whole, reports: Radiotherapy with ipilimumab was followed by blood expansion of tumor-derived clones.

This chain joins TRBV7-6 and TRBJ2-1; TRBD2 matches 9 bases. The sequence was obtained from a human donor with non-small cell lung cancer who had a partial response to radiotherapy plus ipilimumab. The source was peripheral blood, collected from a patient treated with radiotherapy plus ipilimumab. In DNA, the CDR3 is TGTGCCAGCAGCTTAGGGGCGGGAGGGCCCGGAACCCATGAGCAGTTCTTC. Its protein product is CASSLGAGGPGTHEQFF. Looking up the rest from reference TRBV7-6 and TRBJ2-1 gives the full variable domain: GAGVSQSPRYKVTKRGQDVALRCDPISGHVSLYWYRQALGQGPEFLTYFNYEAQQDKSGLPNDRFSAERPEGSISTLTIQRTEQRDSAMYRCASSLGAGGPGTHEQFFGPGTRLTVL.